This T cell receptor beta chain came from a study of T cells in Graves' hyperthyroidism and ophthalmopathy. The table lists this clonotype with many counts. Its matching antigen is unknown. V was trimmed by 4 bases and J by 8 bases, leaving 12 bases between them. The germline V gene has CDR1 SGHDT and CDR2 YYEEEE. This CDR3 has 12 residues. Not enrolled were patients with uncontrolled infection, other autoimmune disease, pregnancy or lactation. Based on clinical symptoms, serum thyroxine and TRAb, thyroid ultrasound and orbital computed tomography, diagnoses were reached. It was RNA transcripts that yielded the amplified TCR beta CDR3 regions. A set of HTBI primers served as the primers for a first-round RT-PCR of the TCR CDR3. Via MiXCR, TCRdb re-called the multiplex PCR reads, giving one row per CDR3 protein. Of 500,000 to 650,000 distinct CDR3 sequences in the sample, 40% to 55% are singletons; the top ten hold around two fifths.

Study outcomes and limitations: A model of 13 V-J features distinguished ophthalmopathy from stable hyperthyroidism. Most thyroid clonotypes expanded above 0.001 appeared in blood too.

The TCR originated in an adult woman with Graves' disease, either hyperthyroidism or ophthalmopathy (not recorded which). The material sequenced was peripheral blood or thyroid tissue (not recorded which). J is TRBJ1-2 and V is TRBV5-6; D call uncertain. The CDR3, as DNA: TGTGCCAGCAGCCGCCCCGGAGTCGGCTACACCTTC. Translated: CASSRPGVGYTF. The entire variable domain, with the rest obtained from reference TRBV5-6 and TRBJ1-2, is as follows: DAGVTQSPTHLIKTRGQQVTLRCSPKSGHDTVSWYQQALGQGPQFIFQYYEEEERQRGNFPDRFSGHQFPNYSSELNVNALLLGDSALYLCASSRPGVGYTFGSGTRLTVV.